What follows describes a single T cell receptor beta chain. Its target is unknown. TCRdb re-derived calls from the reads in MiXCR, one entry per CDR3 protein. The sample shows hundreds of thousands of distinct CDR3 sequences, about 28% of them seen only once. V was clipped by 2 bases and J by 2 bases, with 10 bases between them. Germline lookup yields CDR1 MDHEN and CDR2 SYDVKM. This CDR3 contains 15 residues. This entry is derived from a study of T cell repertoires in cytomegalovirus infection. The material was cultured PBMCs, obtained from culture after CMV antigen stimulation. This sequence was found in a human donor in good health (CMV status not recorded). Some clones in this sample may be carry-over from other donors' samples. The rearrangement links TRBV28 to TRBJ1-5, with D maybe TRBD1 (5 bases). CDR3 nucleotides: TGTGCCAGCAGTTTACCGGGGGTAGGCAATCAGCCCCAGCATTTT. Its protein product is CASSLPGVGNQPQHF.